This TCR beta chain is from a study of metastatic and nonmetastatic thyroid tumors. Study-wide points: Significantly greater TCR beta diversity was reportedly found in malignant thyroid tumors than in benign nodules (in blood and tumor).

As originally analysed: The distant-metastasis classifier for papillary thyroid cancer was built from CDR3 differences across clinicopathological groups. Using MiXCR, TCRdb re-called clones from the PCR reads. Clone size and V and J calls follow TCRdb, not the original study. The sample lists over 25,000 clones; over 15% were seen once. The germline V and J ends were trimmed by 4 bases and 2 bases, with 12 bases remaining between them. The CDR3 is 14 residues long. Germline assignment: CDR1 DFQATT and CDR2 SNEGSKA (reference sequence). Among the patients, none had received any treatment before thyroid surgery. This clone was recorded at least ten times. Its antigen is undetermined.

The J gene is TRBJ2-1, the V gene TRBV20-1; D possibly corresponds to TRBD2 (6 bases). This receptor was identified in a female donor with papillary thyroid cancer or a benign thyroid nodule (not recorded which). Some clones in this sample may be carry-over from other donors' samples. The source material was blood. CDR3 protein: CSATPWTTYNEQFF. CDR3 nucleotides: TGCAGTGCTACCCCCTGGACTACCTACAATGAGCAGTTCTTC.